This TCR beta chain came from a study of a mutant IDH1 vaccine in newly diagnosed glioma. The overall study: V12 took place at week 35, and V13 at week 47.

Study outcomes and limitations: Vaccine-induced responses were seen in 93.3% of patients, spanning several MHC alleles.

The sample's time point: week 35, safety follow-up. Vaccinated patients received 300 ug of mutant IDH1 20-mer peptide per dose, with topical imiquimod. Eight vaccinations were given in weeks 1, 3, 5, 7, 11, 15, 19 and 23. Remarks on this clone: The antigen is undetermined.

TCRdb's copy holds only in-frame clones and misses some; the assay was immunoSEQ multiplex PCR. The profile covers about 58,000 clones, with 75% to 85% appearing a single time and under 7% taken by the ten largest. The V end lost 1 base, the J end lost 6 bases, and 10 bases lay between the germline ends. The germline gives CDR1 SGHTA, CDR2 FQGNSA. The CDR3 totals 13 residues. The receptor's source is a man in his forties or fifties with glioma. This sequence joins TRBV7-2 and TRBJ2-7; D uncertain. The sample in question was PBMCs, obtained from a glioma patient whose treatment included an IDH1 peptide vaccine. In nucleotides, the CDR3 is TGTGCCAGCAGCTTAGTCAGGTCCGGCGAGCAGTACTTC. Translating gives CASSLVRSGEQYF. Combining the CDR3 with reference TRBV7-2 and TRBJ2-7 gives the whole variable domain GAGVSQSPSNKVTEKGKDVELRCDPISGHTALYWYRQSLGQGLEFLIYFQGNSAPDKSGLPSDRFSAERTGGSVSTLTIQRTQQEDSAVYLCASSLVRSGEQYFGPGTRLTVT.